Presented here are 16 T cell receptor beta chains from one specimen sequenced in a study of shared clonotypes between healthy human individuals. Repertoires were generated with immunoSEQ multiplex PCR, while TCRdb's copy carries only in-frame clones and drops some. This table holds 2 million to 2.5 million clones, almost 96% found once. What was sequenced was naive CD4+ T cells sorted from blood. Subset meaning: CD45RA+ positively selected. The receptors come from a man aged 18 to 29 in good health.

The CDR3, as DNA: TGTGCCAGCAGCCCATATATGACAGGGGGGTACGAGCAGTACTTC. Translation: CASSPYMTGGYEQYF. The rearrangement uses TRBV6-1 and TRBJ2-7; TRBD1 matches 9 bases. The CDR3 length is 15 residues. Germline assignment: CDR1 MNHNS and CDR2 SASEGT. The junction had 10 bases not matched to a gene; V was cut back by 6 bases and J by 4 bases.

V gene TRBV30 combines with J gene TRBJ1-6; 9 bases align to TRBD1. There are 16 residues in the CDR3. The germline V gene has CDR1 GTSNPN and CDR2 SVGIG (reference sequence). Germline trimming cut 1 base from V and 8 bases from J; bases unmatched to any gene: 9. As DNA, the CDR3 is TGTGCCTGGAGTGGACCGACAGGGGGTATGGATTCACCCCTCCACTTT. Amino acid sequence: CAWSGPTGGMDSPLHF.

The gene calls are TRBV4-1 and TRBJ2-7; D is unresolved. The CDR3 has 16 residues. Trimming removed 1 base from V and 4 bases from J, with 17 bases in between. Per the germline V gene, CDR1 is MGHRA and CDR2 is YSYEKL. The CDR3 nucleotides read TGCGCCAGCAGCCAAGTTGTTCTCCCCGGTTCGTACGAGCAGTACTTC. The encoded protein is CASSQVVLPGSYEQYF.

The J gene is TRBJ2-3, the V gene TRBV12-5; 7 nucleotides agree with TRBD1. Germline CDR1 is LGHNT and CDR2 is FRNRAP. CDR3 length equals 14 residues. The trim removed 5 bases at V and 4 bases at J, leaving 6 bases unmatched. Here the CDR3 reads CASGTGQVSDTQYF. CDR3 coding DNA: TGTGCTAGTGGTACAGGACAGGTGTCAGATACGCAGTATTTT.

The CDR3 region has the DNA TGTGCCAGCAGCTTGGACAGATTCGGAAACACCATATATTTT. Its translation is CASSLDRFGNTIYF. J is TRBJ1-3 and V is TRBV5-6; D not certain. CDR3 size: 14 residues. The germline CDR1 and CDR2 sequences are SGHDT and YYEEEE. Trimming took 0 bases from V and 4 from J, leaving 8 bases between them.

The V call is TRBV7-2, the J call TRBJ1-5, with TRBD1 as a possible D gene (5 bases). V shed 3 bases and J shed 5 bases, with 8 bases lying between them. The CDR3 is 13 residues long. Germline V gene data show CDR1 as SGHTA and CDR2 as FQGNSA. CDR3 loop: CASSLTADQPQHF. The CDR3 coding sequence is TGTGCCAGCAGCTTGACAGCAGATCAGCCCCAGCATTTT.

This chain joins TRBV30 and TRBJ2-1; no reliable D call. The ends were cut back, 2 bases at V and 1 base at J, with 12 bases in the middle. Germline V lookup: CDR1 GTSNPN, CDR2 SVGIG (reference sequence). The CDR3 covers 15 residues. CDR3 protein: CAWSRIPESYNEQFF. CDR3 bases: TGTGCCTGGAGTCGAATCCCTGAATCCTACAATGAGCAGTTCTTC.

V is TRBV6-1 and J is TRBJ2-4, with TRBD1 matching over 7 bases. CDR1 MNHNS and CDR2 SASEGT come from the germline V gene. V lost 6 bases, J lost 6 bases, and 11 bases stayed unmatched. This CDR3 has 15 residues. The CDR3 is CASSRDRASGNIQYF. The CDR3 DNA is TGTGCCAGCAGCCGAGACAGGGCCTCAGGAAACATTCAGTACTTC.

As to this clone: The sample contains more than one DNA sequence encoding this CDR3. The chain has TRBV19 and TRBJ1-2, with 9 bases identical to TRBD1. The ends lost 6 bases at V and 6 bases at J; junction bases unmatched: 5. The CDR3 loop spans 13 amino acids. Germline V gene lookup returns CDR1 LNHDA and CDR2 SQIVND (reference sequence). Written as DNA, the CDR3 is TGTGCCAGTAGGAGAGGACAGGGGAATGGCTACACCTTC. This codes for CASRRGQGNGYTF.

This clone showed up just once. The genes are TRBV6-5 and TRBJ1-2; 9 bases line up with TRBD1. Trimming took 6 bases from V and 7 from J; bases not matched to a gene: 6. CDR1 is MNHEY, CDR2 SVGAGI, per germline. The CDR3 loop spans 13 amino acids. CDR3 residues: CASRTTGGRGYTF. The CDR3 region has the DNA TGTGCCAGCAGGACTACAGGGGGCCGTGGCTACACCTTC.

About this clone itself: Other DNA sequences of this sample code for an identical CDR3. This chain connects TRBV18 to TRBJ2-3, with 8 bases lining up with TRBD1. Trimming took 6 bases from V and 3 from J; bases not matched to a gene: 5. The CDR3 runs 14 residues. Looked up from germline, CDR1 is KGHSH and CDR2 is LQKENI. CDR3 nucleotide sequence: TGTGCCAGCTCCCTAGGACAGGGAACAGATACGCAGTATTTT. It codes for CASSLGQGTDTQYF.

V is TRBV12-1 and J is TRBJ2-2; the D call TRBD1 from the table was never checked on the DNA. TRBV12-1 is an annotated pseudogene. The CDR3 contains 13 residues. The CDR3 bases are TGTGCCAGCAGCTTGACAGGGACCGGGGAGCTGTTTTTT. Protein sequence: CASSLTGTGELFF.

The chain joins TRBV10-3 to TRBJ2-2; the D is unclear. In germline, CDR1 is ENHRY, CDR2 SYGVKD. This CDR3 comprises 15 residues. V lost 3 bases and J lost 6, with 14 bases in between. DNA for the CDR3: TGTGCCATCAGTGATTCCGGTCCTTGGGCCGGGGAGCTGTTTTTT. Its translation is CAISDSGPWAGELFF.

This rearrangement joins TRBV6-1 to TRBJ2-7, with 8 nucleotides matching TRBD1. J was trimmed by 4 bases and V by 6 bases; bases with no gene match: 8. The CDR3 contains 14 residues. Germline V lookup: CDR1 MNHNS, CDR2 SASEGT. The CDR3 DNA is TGTGCCAGCAGCGCAGGGGGCCTCGGGTACGAGCAGTACTTC. It specifies CASSAGGLGYEQYF.

A remark on this clone: Additional DNA sequences in this sample encode the identical CDR3. The chain combines TRBV2 with TRBJ1-2; tentative D call: TRBD1 (5 bases). Germline assignment: CDR1 SNHLY and CDR2 FYNNEI. V was cut by 5 bases and J by 1 base, with 8 bases left in between. The CDR3 totals 13 residues. The DNA of the CDR3 is TGTGCCAGCAGTTCCCAGGGTAACTATGGCTACACCTTC. The encoded protein is CASSSQGNYGYTF.

The V call is TRBV5-1, the J call TRBJ2-1, with TRBD1 matching 7 bases. This CDR3 is built from 15 residues. CDR1 and CDR2 (germline): SGHRS, YFSETQ. V lost 1 base and J lost 1; bases outside the gene matches: 2. The DNA for the CDR3 is TGCGCCAGCAGCTTGCAGGGGGAGTCCTACAATGAGCAGTTCTTC. Translating gives CASSLQGESYNEQFF.